Listed below are T cell receptor beta chains from one sample, sequenced in a study of T cell repertoires and HLA-DP antigens. Produced via immunoSEQ multiplex PCR; TCRdb's table is partial and in-frame only. In the table there are roughly 73,000 clones, roughly 75% of which are singletons. Their specific antigens are unknown. The sequenced sample consisted of CD4+ T cells from PBMCs. The receptors were gathered from a man aged 55 to 70 in good health and CMV-seronegative. Each CDR3 is given with its conserved first and last residue. A D gene is named only where the DNA matches it firmly. Part of the rows lack a size; the others show once, few, many or a class for expanded clones.

>.|TRBJ1-1|TRBV11-2|TRBD1
TGTGCCAGCAGCGGCCCGACAGGGGGACTGAACACTGAAGCTTTCTTT
CASSGPTGGLNTEAFF
>once|TRBJ2-6|TRBV7-2|.
TGTGCCAGCAGCTTAGAAATCTCTGGGGCCAACGTCCTGACTTTC
CASSLEISGANVLTF
>.|TRBJ2-3|TRBV9|.
TGTGCCAGCAGCGTAGGCCCCGGGGAAGCAGATACGCAGTATTTT
CASSVGPGEADTQYF
>.|TRBJ1-5|TRBV11-2|TRBD1
TGTGCCAGCAGCCCCGGACAGGGGGCCGGAGCAAATCAGCCCCAGCATTTT
CASSPGQGAGANQPQHF
>few|TRBJ1-2|TRBV5-6|.
TGTGCCAGCAGCGACATCGAGGGGCTTTTTGGCTACACCTTC
CASSDIEGLFGYTF
>.|TRBJ2-1|TRBV11-2|.
TGTGCCAGCAGCTTCGGGTTCCAAGGGACTCTCAATGAGCAGTTCTTC
CASSFGFQGTLNEQFF
>once|TRBJ2-7|TRBV7-9|.
TGTGCCAGCAGCTGGGAGTTCTCCTACGAGCAGTACTTC
CASSWEFSYEQYF
>.|TRBJ2-1|TRBV5-1|TRBD2
TGCGCCAGCAGCTTGGCCGGGACTAGCGGGACCCATGAGCAGTTCTTC
CASSLAGTSGTHEQFF
>few|TRBJ1-2|TRBV10-3|TRBD1
TGTGCCATCAGAGGGGACAGGGACGACTATGGCTACACCTTC
CAIRGDRDDYGYTF
>.|TRBJ1-5|TRBV11-2|.
TGTGCCAGCAGCTTACAGGGATTGGGCAATCAGCCCCAGCATTTT
CASSLQGLGNQPQHF
>few|TRBJ1-1|TRBV30|.
TGTGCCTGGAGGCTTTTTTTAGGGGACACTGAAGCTTTCTTT
CAWRLFLGDTEAFF
>.|TRBJ2-5|TRBV4-1|.
TGCGCCAGCAGCCGGGTGGGACTTTCAGAGACCCAGTACTTC
CASSRVGLSETQYF
>.|TRBJ1-5|TRBV28|.
TGTGCCAGCAGTTTAGCAGGGCAGGCAGGGCTCAATCAGCCCCAGCATTTT
CASSLAGQAGLNQPQHF
>.|TRBJ2-3|TRBV10-3|.
TGTGCCATCAGGAGGGGCAGGGGATCCCCAGATACGCAGTATTTT
CAIRRGRGSPDTQYF
>.|TRBJ2-1|TRBV5-1|.
TGCGCCAGCAGCTCCTCCCGGACAGTAACCTACAATGAGCAGTTCTTC
CASSSSRTVTYNEQFF
>.|TRBJ1-3|TRBV7-8|TRBD1
TGTGCCAGCCGGGACAGGGGAACGCACACCATATATTTT
CASRDRGTHTIYF
>.|TRBJ2-3|TRBV27|TRBD2
TGTGCCAGCAGTTTATTTACTAGCGGCGCAAGCACAGATACGCAGTATTTT
CASSLFTSGASTDTQYF
>once|TRBJ2-5|TRBV7-2|.
TGTGCCAGCAGCTCCCGGGCGTCAGAGACCCAGTACTTC
CASSSRASETQYF
>.|TRBJ2-7|TRBV7-9|TRBD1
TGTGCCAGCAGTCTAGGGACAGGACTATCCTACGAGCAGTACTTC
CASSLGTGLSYEQYF
>.|TRBJ2-1|TRBV2|TRBD2
TGTGCCAGTTTCAGAATCCGGACTAGCGGGATCGGCAGCGATGAGCAGTTCTTC
CASFRIRTSGIGSDEQFF
>.|TRBJ2-3|TRBV11-2|.
TGTGCCAGCAGCCCTGGACTTATACGCACAGATACGCAGTATTTT
CASSPGLIRTDTQYF
>.|TRBJ2-1|TRBV19|.
TGTGCCAGCCGATCCGATAGCTCCTACAATGAGCAGTTCTTC
CASRSDSSYNEQFF
>.|TRBJ1-4|TRBV6-1|.
TGTGCCAGCTCGAGTACAGGCGGGTCTGAAAAACTGTTTTTT
CASSSTGGSEKLFF
>few|TRBJ2-5|TRBV27|TRBD2
TGTGCCAGCAGCCCAAATCGGGGGGGCCTCGGAGAGACCCAGTACTTC
CASSPNRGGLGETQYF
>.|TRBJ1-5|TRBV29-1|TRBD1
TGCAGCGTCGGACAGGGAAGCAATCAGCCCCAGCATTTT
CSVGQGSNQPQHF
>.|TRBJ1-5|TRBV10-3|.
TGTGCCATCAGTGAGTCGGGGTTCGCGGCGAGCAATCAGCCCCAGCATTTT
CAISESGFAASNQPQHF
>.|TRBJ1-2|TRBV30|.
TGTGCCTGCCACAAGTGGGGGACTAACTATGGCTACACCTTC
CACHKWGTNYGYTF
>.|TRBJ2-5|TRBV5-1|.
TGCGCCAGCACCCGGTGGGGTAGCGGTACCCAAGAGACCCAGTACTTC
CASTRWGSGTQETQYF
>.|TRBJ1-1|TRBV5-1|TRBD1
TGCGCCAGCAGCCAAACAGGGGGCTCTGAAGCTTTCTTT
CASSQTGGSEAFF
>.|TRBJ2-7|TRBV2|TRBD1
TGTGCCAGCAGCCCTGGGACAGGGGGCATCTCCTACGAGCAGTACTTC
CASSPGTGGISYEQYF
>few|TRBJ1-1|TRBV6-5|.
TGTGCCAGCAGCTCGCCGTTAACCCAGAACACTGAAGCTTTCTTT
CASSSPLTQNTEAFF
>.|TRBJ2-7|TRBV2|TRBD1
TGTGCCACCACTCCGGGGACAGTCTCCTACGAGCAGTACTTC
CATTPGTVSYEQYF
>.|TRBJ1-1|TRBV27|.
TGTGCCAGCAGTTTCAGGCGGAACACTGAAGCTTTCTTT
CASSFRRNTEAFF
>.|TRBJ1-1|TRBV5-1|.
TGCGCCAGCAGCCCGTCCGGGGGGGACACTGAAGCTTTCTTT
CASSPSGGDTEAFF
>.|TRBJ2-1|TRBV27|.
TGTGCCAGCAGTTCGACAGGGAGGAATGAGCAGTTCTTC
CASSSTGRNEQFF
>few|TRBJ2-2|TRBV5-4|.
TGTGCCAGCAGCTTGAATCGGCAAGCGAACACCGGGGAGCTGTTTTTT
CASSLNRQANTGELFF
>.|TRBJ1-2|TRBV18|.
TGTGCCAGCTCACCAAACACGGACTATGGCTACACCTTC
CASSPNTDYGYTF
>.|TRBJ2-7|TRBV27|.
TGTGCCAGCAGTTCTCGCCTGCTCTCCTACGAGCAGTACTTC
CASSSRLLSYEQYF
>once|TRBJ2-3|TRBV5-1|TRBD2
TGCGCCAGCAGCTTGTTTGGGACTAGCGGGAGTGGGACAGATACGCAGTATTTT
CASSLFGTSGSGTDTQYF
>few|TRBJ1-3|TRBV2|.
TGTGCCAGCAGTGGAGGGCAGGGTTCCGGAAACACCATATATTTT
CASSGGQGSGNTIYF
>.|TRBJ2-1|TRBV11-3|.
TGTGCCAGCAGCCGATCTCACAATGAGCAGTTCTTC
CASSRSHNEQFF
>.|TRBJ2-2|TRBV9|.
TGTGCCAGCAGCGTAGCTCCTACGGGGGCGAACGGGGAGCTGTTTTTT
CASSVAPTGANGELFF
>.|TRBJ2-1|TRBV9|TRBD2
TGTGCCAGCAGCGTAGCCGGGAGGGGAGAGCAGTTCTTC
CASSVAGRGEQFF
>few|TRBJ1-1|TRBV5-4|.
TGTGCCAGCAGCCGGTGGGAGACTAACACTGAAGCTTTCTTT
CASSRWETNTEAFF
>.|TRBJ2-2|TRBV6-5|.
TGTGCCAGCAGTTACACGAACACCGGGGAGCTGTTTTTT
CASSYTNTGELFF
>.|TRBJ1-5|TRBV9|.
TGTGCCAGCAGCGTAGGGGGGGGCGGCAATCAGCCCCAGCATTTT
CASSVGGGGNQPQHF
>once|TRBJ1-2|TRBV30|TRBD1
TGTGCCTGGACCACCCCGGACAGGGTCTATGGCTACACCTTC
CAWTTPDRVYGYTF
>.|TRBJ1-2|TRBV20-1|.
TGCAGTGCTCGGACAGACTATGGCTACACCTTC
CSARTDYGYTF
>.|TRBJ2-1|TRBV4-2|.
TGTGCCAGCAGCCTTCGGAGCTTGGGGGAGTCCTACAATGAGCAGTTCTTC
CASSLRSLGESYNEQFF
>.|TRBJ2-1|TRBV14|.
TGTGCCAGCAGCCAGGGGGCAGGCTACAATGAGCAGTTCTTC
CASSQGAGYNEQFF
>once|TRBJ1-5|TRBV6-5|.
TGTGCCAGCGTGAGGGCGACGGGTCAGCCCCAGCATTTT
CASVRATGQPQHF
>.|TRBJ1-5|TRBV19|.
TGTGCCAGTAGTATTTTAGCAGCCGGGCCCAATCAGCCCCAGCATTTT
CASSILAAGPNQPQHF
>.|TRBJ1-6|TRBV5-8|TRBD1
TGTGCCAGCAGCGCAGGACAGGGATCCAATTCACCCCTCCACTTT
CASSAGQGSNSPLHF
>.|TRBJ1-2|TRBV2|.
TGTGCCAGCAGTGACCTCGGGGCGGGTTATGGCTACACCTTC
CASSDLGAGYGYTF